This T cell receptor (beta chain) came from a study of CD8 T cells in Susac syndrome. Roughly 0.5 to 1 ug RNA was reverse transcribed with random hexamers. Amplification of TCR beta CDR3 across 54 Vbeta and 13 Jbeta was performed with immunoSEQ multiplex PCR. Via MiXCR, TCRdb re-called the immunoSEQ multiplex PCR reads, giving one row per CDR3 protein. The data hold roughly 150,000 distinct CDR3 sequences, with around 96% observed a single time. Trimming cost V 7 bases and J 1 base, with 22 bases left between them. The CDR3 covers 16 residues. Germline V gene data show CDR1 as SQVTM and CDR2 as ANQGSEA. This clonotype appeared a single time. TEMRA cells were FACS-enriched, while CD8+ and CD4+ T cells were negatively isolated.

This chain connects TRBV29-1 to TRBJ1-1; a possible D gene is TRBD1 (6 bases). This clonotype was obtained from a human donor with multiple sclerosis. What was sequenced was CD8+ T cells from PBMCs. CDR3 region: CSGRWGAAIPNTEAFF. The CDR3 DNA sequence: TGCAGCGGCCGGTGGGGGGCCGCCATCCCGAACACTGAAGCTTTCTTT. Variable domain in full (rest from reference TRBV29-1 and TRBJ1-1): SAVISQKPSRDICQRGTSLTIQCQVDSQVTMMFWYRQQPGQSLTLIATANQGSEATYESGFVIDKFPISRPNLTFSTLTVSNMSPEDSSIYLCSGRWGAAIPNTEAFFGQGTRLTVV.